This T cell receptor beta chain was sequenced during a study of shared clonotypes between healthy human individuals (dated by TCRdb to the early 2020s). Study-level background: Two women and a few men aged 18 to 49 years were included in the cohort. To increase sequencing depth and limit assay-specific biases, different laboratories used diverse techniques to prepare libraries and sequence TCR repertoires. Per donor, leukapheresis produced somewhere between about 0.94 and 9 billion PBMCs. For each donor, CD4 naive and CD4 memory were each run on three plates, CD8 naive on two plates, and CD8 memory on one plate. To estimate repertoire size and how much clonotype sharing occurs between individuals, the study deeply sequenced the blood TCR repertoires of five healthy adults.

The paper's findings and limits, for the study overall: Sampling was restricted to blood, and TCR repertoires in tissue are likely to differ from TCR repertoires in blood. Sharing across a few donors was observed for around 5% of naive CD4, about 3.2% of naive CD8, about 2.3% of memory CD4, and about 0.38% of memory CD8 clonotypes. Clonotypes shared by all four sorted-subset donors showed higher generation probabilities than non-shared clonotypes. Incomplete sequencing was indicated by rarefaction of sorted-subset datasets, despite the large sequencing depth. The genetic and exposure-history diversity represented was limited by the small number of donors. Pairwise subsampling led to the expectation that sequencing depth would affect the degree of clonotype sharing among donors. Estimated clonotype richness was generally larger for naive than for memory subsets.

CDR3 length: 17 amino acids, cysteine to phenylalanine. Only CDR3 DNA remains: 51 bases, in frame from the first base. The germline V gene sets CDR1 to MDHEN and CDR2 to SYDVKM. V and J lose 6 bases and 5 bases, and a span of 23 bases separates them. Healthy HIV-negative adults with no recently reported acute infections or vaccinations were included as donors. All donors were Caucasian adults living in Nashville, Tennessee, USA. CD4+ T cells were enriched by magnetic negative selection; naive cells were then positively selected on CD45RA, and the negative fraction formed the memory subset. After blood collection by leukapheresis, PBMCs were isolated using Ficoll-Histopaque density gradient centrifugation and then cryopreserved in the vapor phase of liquid nitrogen. Analytical flow cytometry was used to check the purity and quantity of each magnetically sorted T cell population. Genomic DNA was isolated from every sorted fraction and measured by UV absorbance on a Nanodrop 2000c.

Comment on this clone: Its antigen is still unknown. No much larger clonotype is one base removed from it; base qualities were not supplied.

Using the deep immunoSEQ assay, TCR CDR3 regions were amplified from genomic DNA by multiplex PCR. For each cell subset, the extracted genomic DNA was distributed evenly across all wells of several immunoSEQ 96-well plates, and each plate served as one replicate. Each replicate PCR for sorted subsets received roughly 0.2 ug genomic DNA, equal to roughly 30,000 T cell genomes. The purified libraries were quantified using a Qubit 3.0 fluorometer, sized with a Bioanalyzer 2100, and then quantified again using the KAPA Library Quantification kit. Each immunoSEQ 96-well plate was sequenced on its own single-read 150-cycle Illumina NextSeq 550 flow cell. As for the original processing: Because the immunoSEQ output held only junctional sequences and lacked quality scores, the filtering could not match the filtering applied to full-length reads. Sequences were annotated with PyIR, a Python wrapper for IgBLAST v1.9, using IMGT germline references to assign V/J genes and CDR3. Reads were filtered out if the reads had weak V/J assignments (E-value above 1e-6), no CDR3, stop codons, out-of-frame junctions, or ambiguous translated residues. V3J clonotypes were defined as sequences sharing the same inferred V gene, J gene, and CDR3 amino acid sequence. Percentage overlap between repertoires was computed as shared unique clonotypes divided by the size of the smaller repertoire. Richness of each repertoire was evaluated using RTK rarefaction, the Chao1 estimator, and Recon v2.1 estimates of unobserved clonotypes. For all TCRbeta clonotypes obtained by the gDNA method from several donors, generation probabilities were computed with OLGA. In its TCRdb copy, this immuneACCESS table keeps in-frame sequences only and misses some clones. Where compared with another copy, unresolved V genes explain less than half of these, and the others have no known cause. The V and J calls and clone size are taken from that table; D and trimming were inferred from the DNA. The sample yields about 2 million clones; 90% to 95% were counted once. The top ten clones comprise approximately 0.13% of the sample.

The TCR originated in a man in his late teens or twenties in good health. Sample: naive CD4+ T cells sorted from blood. The cell subset or site tag for this specimen amounts to: CD45RA+ positively selected. The sequence is built from TRBV28 and TRBJ1-5; D gene: possibly TRBD1, on 5 matching bases. The DNA is as follows: TGTGCCAGCAGCCGCATTCCGGGACCCCCGGAAGATCAGCCCCAGCATTTT. Translated, this is CASSRIPGPPEDQPQHF.